Below are 19 T cell receptor beta chains sequenced from a single sample in a study of cytomegalovirus exposure and HLA in healthy donors. Primers for the PCR totalled 60 Vbeta and 13 Jbeta. Assay used: immunoSEQ multiplex PCR; TCRdb lists only in-frame clones, some missing. The table includes 100,000 or so clones, roughly 76% detected once. The source material was PBMCs. These receptors were obtained from a man aged 35-49 years in good health and CMV-seronegative.

The chain couples TRBV6-6 to TRBJ1-2; no clear D gene. The germline gives CDR1 MNHNY, CDR2 SVGAGI (reference sequence). This CDR3 has 13 amino acids. Trimming shortened V by 3 bases and J by 5 bases, and 10 bases separated the two germline ends. The CDR3 DNA is TGTGCCAGCAGTTATCCAGGTTCTTATGGCTACACCTTC. Translation: CASSYPGSYGYTF.

The chain uses TRBV10-3 and TRBJ2-1; TRBD2 matches at 8 bases. The CDR3 is made up of 14 amino acids. Looked up from germline, CDR1 is ENHRY and CDR2 is SYGVKD. V shed 2 bases, J shed 7 bases, and the junction held 4 bases outside the gene matches. The CDR3 protein is CAISERGGRNEQFF. For the CDR3, the DNA is TGTGCCATCAGTGAGCGCGGGGGGCGGAATGAGCAGTTCTTC.

The chain's CDR3 is CASSLGTAEAFF. Written as DNA, the CDR3 is TGTGCCAGTAGTTTAGGGACAGCAGAAGCTTTCTTT. The chain recombines TRBV19 with TRBJ1-1, with 7 bases aligning to TRBD1. V shed 5 bases and J 8 bases; nucleotides not matched to a gene: 5. CDR1 LNHDA and CDR2 SQIVND come from the germline V gene (reference sequence). This CDR3 is 12 amino acids long.

The CDR3 protein is CASRTGGEGNSPLHF. The CDR3, as DNA: TGTGCCAGCAGAACAGGGGGCGAAGGTAATTCACCCCTCCACTTT. The chain links TRBV6-5 to TRBJ1-6; TRBD1 matches at 9 bases. Germline trimming cut 6 bases from V and 6 bases from J; bases unmatched to any gene: 6. CDR3 length: 15 residues. Germline CDR1 MNHEY, CDR2 SVGAGI.

The chain is built from TRBV18 and TRBJ1-4, with D perhaps matching TRBD1 (6 bases). The CDR3 consists of 15 residues. V lost 4 bases and J 3 bases, leaving 12 bases between the germline ends. CDR1 and CDR2 from the germline V gene are KGHSH and LQKENI. CDR3 sequence reads: CASSLMTGPNEKLFF. The CDR3 DNA follows: TGTGCCAGCTCACTTATGACAGGCCCTAATGAAAAACTGTTTTTT.

The CDR3, as DNA: TGTGCCAGCAGTTACAGTACAGGGGTTGAGCAGTTCTTC. Amino acids: CASSYSTGVEQFF. J is TRBJ2-1 and V is TRBV6-7, with 7 bases matching TRBD1. Being an ORF, TRBV6-7 has a function that is uncertain. This CDR3 has 13 residues. With V trimmed by 2 bases and J by 9 bases, 4 bases remained unmatched.

The chain couples TRBV15 to TRBJ1-4; D unclear. CDR1 is LNHNV, CDR2 YYDKDF, per germline (reference sequence). This CDR3 is built from 16 residues. Deletions cut 0 bases from V and 8 bases from J, with 16 bases between. CDR3 coding DNA: TGTGCCACCAGCAGAGATCAATTTAATTATGCGGAAAAACTGTTTTTT. Translation gives CATSRDQFNYAEKLFF.

This chain connects TRBV18 to TRBJ1-5, with unresolved D. V was trimmed by 1 base and J by 5 bases, leaving 6 bases between them. The germline CDR1 and CDR2 sequences are KGHSH and LQKENI. CDR3 length: 13 amino acids. The CDR3 reads CASSPRADQPQHF. DNA of the CDR3: TGTGCCAGCTCACCACGGGCAGATCAGCCCCAGCATTTT.

J is TRBJ2-5 and V is TRBV29-1, with D uncertain. The better agreement between TRBJ2-7 and the DNA end casts doubt on the J call. There are 13 residues in the CDR3. CDR1 and CDR2 (germline): SQVTM, ANQGSEA. The CDR3 here is CSVGRPPTNEQYF. CDR3 bases: TGCAGCGTTGGGCGGCCCCCTACCAACGAGCAGTACTTC.

The chain uses TRBV10-3 and TRBJ1-4; D unclear. The V gene lost 1 base and the J gene lost 5 bases, with 11 bases spanning the gap. There are 15 residues in the CDR3. Germline-derived CDR1 and CDR2 are ENHRY and SYGVKD. CDR3 DNA sequence: TGTGCCATCAGTGAGTTCGGTGGGGAGAATGAAAAACTGTTTTTT. Its translation is CAISEFGGENEKLFF.

This chain connects TRBV19 to TRBJ2-5, with a tentative D call TRBD2 (7 bases). The germline V gene encodes CDR1 LNHDA and CDR2 SQIVND (reference sequence). With 0 bases removed from V and 6 bases from J, the gap between germline ends came to 14 bases. CDR3 length equals 15 residues. CDR3 in DNA: TGTGCCAGTAGTATAGAGGAGGGGGGGGCAAAGACCCAGTACTTC. This sequence encodes CASSIEEGGAKTQYF.

With respect to this clone: This specimen includes other DNA sequences encoding the same CDR3. The chain recombines TRBV7-9 with TRBJ2-4, with D perhaps TRBD1 (6 bases). Germline loops: CDR1 SEHNR, CDR2 FQNEAQ (reference sequence). V was clipped by 3 bases and J by 0 bases, with 9 bases between them. There are 15 residues in the CDR3. CDR3 in DNA: TGTGCCAGCAGCTTGGACAGACTAGCCAAAAACATTCAGTACTTC. It encodes CASSLDRLAKNIQYF.

The rearrangement uses TRBV5-1 and TRBJ2-5; weak D call: TRBD2 (6 bases). This CDR3 has 12 amino acids. The germline gives CDR1 SGHRS, CDR2 YFSETQ. The V gene lost 7 bases and the J gene lost 3 bases, with 10 bases spanning the gap. The CDR3 sequence: CASWASEETQYF. The CDR3, as DNA: TGCGCCAGCTGGGCTAGCGAAGAGACCCAGTACTTC.

V and J are TRBV13 and TRBJ2-1, with TRBD2 matching 12 bases. The germline CDR1 and CDR2 sequences are PRHDT and FYEKMQ (reference sequence). V lost 5 bases and J lost 7; bases outside the gene matches: 6. The CDR3 extends over 15 amino acids. The chain's CDR3 is CASSPRLAGGNEQFF. The CDR3 nucleotides read TGTGCCAGCAGCCCCCGGCTAGCGGGGGGGAATGAGCAGTTCTTC. The full variable domain, its missing parts supplied by reference TRBV13 and TRBJ2-1, is AAGVIQSPRHLIKEKRETATLKCYPIPRHDTVYWYQQGPGQDPQFLISFYEKMQSDKGSIPDRFSAQQFSDYHSELNMSSLELGDSALYFCASSPRLAGGNEQFFGPGTRLTVL.

V usage is TRBV18 and J usage is TRBJ2-7; D is perhaps TRBD1 (6 bases). The germline CDR1 and CDR2 sequences are KGHSH and LQKENI. The CDR3 totals 12 residues. V lost 3 bases to trimming and J lost 5 bases, with 8 bases between them. CDR3 sequence reads: CASSPGQNEQYF. The CDR3 DNA is TGTGCCAGCTCACCTGGACAGAACGAGCAGTACTTC.

This chain joins TRBV21-1 and TRBJ2-5; the DNA was not compared with TRBD1, the D call given in the table. TRBV21-1 is assigned pseudogene status. The CDR3 contains 15 residues. CDR3 nucleotide sequence: TGTGCCAGCAGCAAAGTACAGGGGGCGAGAGAGACCCAGTACTTC. As protein: CASSKVQGARETQYF.

This clone appeared a single time. The rearrangement links TRBV4-1 to TRBJ2-5; 8 positions agree with TRBD2. V dropped 3 bases and J dropped 1; count of bases not matched to a gene: 7. The CDR3 extends over 16 amino acids. Per germline, CDR1 MGHRA and CDR2 YSYEKL. The CDR3 reads CASSQGVAGIQETQYF. The CDR3 DNA sequence: TGCGCCAGCAGCCAGGGGGTAGCGGGGATCCAAGAGACCCAGTACTTC.

CDR3 sequence reads: CASSSGPNTEAFF. CDR3 DNA sequence: TGCGCCAGCAGCTCTGGGCCGAACACTGAAGCTTTCTTT. The chain employs TRBV5-1 and TRBJ1-1; D is ambiguous. V was shortened by 3 bases and J by 1 base, with 7 bases between the two germline ends. Germline V lookup: CDR1 SGHRS, CDR2 YFSETQ. The CDR3 extends over 13 amino acids.

The rearrangement links TRBV30 to TRBJ1-2; 9 bases agree with TRBD1. Germline V gene lookup returns CDR1 GTSNPN and CDR2 SVGIG (reference sequence). This CDR3 spans 15 amino acids. With V trimmed by 3 bases and J by 4 bases, 9 bases remained unmatched. The CDR3 protein is CAWSSRDRVLYGYTF. The CDR3 DNA reads TGTGCCTGGAGCTCCCGGGACAGGGTCCTCTATGGCTACACCTTC.